This T cell receptor beta chain was documented in a study (dated by TCRdb to about 2015). Study-level background: The study tested whether tumor-infiltrating Tregs in breast cancer are recruited from blood Tregs or converted in situ from other CD4+ T cell subsets.

From a lookup of the germline V gene (reference sequence), CDR1 and CDR2 are DFQATT and SNEGSKA. V loses 0 bases of germline sequence and J loses 8 bases, and the interval between the two ends is 17 bases. From the cysteine up to the phenylalanine, the CDR3 has a length of 15 residues. The entry retains the CDR3 DNA only, 45 bases that are in frame from base 1. Memory CD4+ T cells were isolated as CD4+CD45RO+CD25- cells. Tregs, naive and memory CD4+ T cells from tumor, blood and ipsilateral draining lymph nodes of roughly 5 breast cancer patients underwent full-length TCR alpha and beta sequencing. Ficoll density gradient centrifugation was used to isolate mononuclear cells from either lymph nodes or 50 to 65 ml of peripheral blood. A purity exceeding 90% was confirmed by FACS for the sorted cell populations. Full-length TCR variable regions were amplified by 5' RACE PCR with constant-region reverse primers, followed by semi-nested PCR with Nested Universal Primer A. Using the ReliaPrep RNA Cell Miniprep System, total RNA was extracted, and the SMARTer RACE 5'/3' Kit was then used to reverse transcribe the RNA into 5'RACE-ready cDNA. Multiplex adaptors were used to barcode full-length TCR alpha and beta libraries, and the barcoded libraries were sequenced on an Illumina MiSeq. The study's own analysis went as follows. For each of nine subset-tissue groups, sequencing data from the five patients were pooled, and the groups were compared by unsupervised clustering of TCR gene usage. The Morisita-Horn index was used to calculate repertoire similarity, with shared sequences weighted according to their contribution to each repertoire. TCRdb trimmed public reads at Q25 via fastp, called clones via MiXCR and kept in-frame beta chains. Each record represents a unique CDR3 protein, reported with the most common genes and DNA among its rows. The authors' filters were not applied to this entry. In this sample the table shows around 5,600 distinct CDR3 sequences, roughly a third of which occur a single time. About 50% of the sample rests with the top ten.

Broader findings and caveats from the paper: In terms of TCR gene usage, tumor memory CD4+ T cells clustered together with blood and lymph node memory CD4+ cells, as well as with lymph node naive CD4+ cells. Rather than covering whole repertoires, validation in the larger cohort was restricted to a single TCR beta V-J rearrangement. Tumor-infiltrating Treg TCR alpha and beta sequences overlapped most with tumor naive CD4+ T cells, then with blood naive CD4+ T cells.

As for this clonotype: No antigen is known for it. Base qualities are not provided; no much larger clone lies one nucleotide away.

The chain is encoded by TRBV20-1 joined to TRBJ2-1; possibly the D gene is TRBD2, per 5 matching bases. Material: memory CD4+ T cells sorted from blood. In the paper's terms, the cell subset or site label means: memory CD4+ T cells, CD4+CD45RO+CD25-. This clonotype originated in a female donor with breast cancer. The CDR3 amino acid sequence is: CSARDGSEGRHEQFF. The DNA sequence is as follows: TGCAGTGCTAGAGATGGGTCCGAGGGTAGGCATGAGCAGTTCTTC.